A single sample gave rise to the 18 T cell receptor beta chains below, sequenced in a study of cytomegalovirus exposure and HLA in healthy donors. Sequencing was performed with immunoSEQ multiplex PCR; in TCRdb, only in-frame clones are kept and a portion is missing. Altogether roughly 180,000 clones are present, over 65% being singletons, with the ten largest covering less than 9%. The sample was PBMCs. These receptors all stem from a man in his late teens or twenties in good health and CMV-seropositive.

The rearrangement uses TRBV6-5 and TRBJ2-5; 7 nucleotides line up with TRBD1. The CDR3 runs to 13 residues. Germline CDR1 is MNHEY and CDR2 is SVGAGI. The trim removed 5 bases at V and 2 bases at J, leaving 2 bases unmatched. The DNA for the CDR3 is TGTGCCAGCAGTGGACAGGAACAAGAGACCCAGTACTTC. This translates into CASSGQEQETQYF.

This chain connects TRBV14 to TRBJ2-6; D may be TRBD1 (5 bases). V lost 2 bases and J 4 bases, leaving 12 bases between the germline ends. The CDR3 totals 16 residues. The germline gives CDR1 SGHDN, CDR2 FVKESK. CDR3 bases: TGTGCCAGCAGCCAATTCAGGGCTTCCGGGGCCAACGTCCTGACTTTC. It encodes CASSQFRASGANVLTF.

This chain links TRBV27 with TRBJ2-6, with D possibly being TRBD2 (6 bases). Germline V gene sequence: CDR1 MNHEY, CDR2 SMNVEV (reference sequence). Trimming left V 2 bases short and J 0 bases short, with 17 bases between. The CDR3 runs 19 residues. The CDR3: CASSLGAGRAPSGANVLTF. The CDR3 nucleotides are TGTGCCAGCAGTTTAGGCGCGGGGCGGGCTCCCTCTGGGGCCAACGTCCTGACTTTC.

This clone was seen just once. This rearrangement joins TRBV28 to TRBJ1-5, with D possibly TRBD1 on 5 matching bases. Trimming cost V 6 bases and J 10 bases, with 22 bases left between them. The germline V gene encodes CDR1 MDHEN and CDR2 SYDVKM. CDR3 length: 15 amino acids. The CDR3 DNA reads TGTGCCAGCAGAATTGGGGCGGAGTCCGGTAGCCCCCAGCATTTT. This sequence encodes CASRIGAESGSPQHF.

This clone was detected only once. The V and J genes are TRBV9 and TRBJ2-7, with 10 nucleotides matching TRBD1. The CDR3 sequence is 18 residues long. Germline V lookup: CDR1 SGDLS, CDR2 YYNGEE. V shed 7 bases, J shed 0 bases, and the junction held 16 bases outside the gene matches. The CDR3 protein is CASSSGDRGRLSSYEQYF. In nucleotides, the CDR3 is TGTGCCAGCTCCAGTGGGGACAGGGGTCGTCTGAGCTCCTACGAGCAGTACTTC.

The chain is built from TRBV27 and TRBJ2-2, with TRBD2 identical over 7 bases. The V gene's germline CDR1 is MNHEY and CDR2 SMNVEV (reference sequence). Germline trimming cut 6 bases from V and 6 bases from J; bases unmatched to any gene: 10. The CDR3 loop spans 15 amino acids. CDR3 loop: CASRILGGSAGELFF. The CDR3 region has the DNA TGTGCCAGCAGGATTCTGGGCGGGAGCGCCGGGGAGCTGTTTTTT.

This clone was counted a few times. The rearrangement links TRBV4-2 to TRBJ2-7, with 7 nucleotides matching TRBD2. CDR1 and CDR2 from the germline V gene are LGHNA and YNFKEQ. This CDR3 is 16 amino acids long. V gave up 1 base and J gave up 2 bases; unmatched junction bases: 8. The CDR3 region is CASSQAGTGGAYEQYF. As DNA, the CDR3 is TGTGCCAGCAGCCAAGCCGGGACGGGAGGAGCCTACGAGCAGTACTTC.

The V gene is TRBV4-3, the J gene TRBJ2-7; TRBD1 agrees at 7 bases. V shed 0 bases, J shed 3 bases, and the junction held 5 bases outside the gene matches. CDR1 is LGHNA and CDR2 is YSLEER in the germline V gene. The CDR3 covers 15 residues. The DNA of the CDR3 is TGCGCCAGCAGCCAAGATTGGGACAGCCTCTACGAGCAGTACTTC. Protein product: CASSQDWDSLYEQYF.

This clone was recorded a few times. The rearrangement links TRBV6-1 to TRBJ1-1; D uncertain. This CDR3 contains 12 residues. CDR1 MNHNS and CDR2 SASEGT come from the germline V gene. V lost 7 bases to trimming and J lost 3 bases, with 9 bases between them. CDR3: CASTGGHTEAFF. The CDR3 nucleotides are TGTGCCAGCACCGGCGGGCACACTGAAGCTTTCTTT.

The chain is built from TRBV15 and TRBJ2-5; D may be TRBD2 (6 bases). The ends were cut back, 6 bases at V and 9 bases at J, with 20 bases in the middle. This CDR3 is 14 amino acids long. The germline gives CDR1 LNHNV, CDR2 YYDKDF (reference sequence). Here the CDR3 DNA reads TGTGCCACCAGTTACCCGGGAAGCCCGGGGGCCCAGTACTTC. It codes for CATSYPGSPGAQYF.

This chain links TRBV7-3 with TRBJ2-1; 9 bases map to TRBD2. J lost 4 bases, V lost 5 bases, and 6 bases had no gene match. Germline V CDR1 and CDR2: SGHTA, FQGTGA. The CDR3 is 15 residues long. CDR3 in DNA: TGTGCCAGCAGCCCTCAGGCGGGAGGGTACAATGAGCAGTTCTTC. Residues: CASSPQAGGYNEQFF.

This clone was detected a few times. This chain's CDR3 is CSVADRSDQPQHF. As DNA, the CDR3 is TGCAGCGTCGCCGACAGGAGTGATCAGCCCCAGCATTTT. The chain employs TRBV29-1 and TRBJ1-5, with D possibly matching TRBD1 (6 bases). Germline assignment: CDR1 SQVTM and CDR2 ANQGSEA. V was trimmed by 6 bases and J by 5 bases, leaving 14 bases between them. The CDR3 sequence is 13 residues long.

This clone appeared once. The V and J genes are TRBV5-1 and TRBJ2-1; D is perhaps TRBD2 (5 bases). Germline V gene sequence: CDR1 SGHRS, CDR2 YFSETQ. Trimming took 4 bases from V and 7 from J, leaving 15 bases between them. The CDR3 has 14 residues. CDR3 protein: CASSEVGLANEQFF. The CDR3 bases are TGCGCCAGCAGCGAAGTAGGTTTAGCGAATGAGCAGTTCTTC.

The J gene is TRBJ2-1, the V gene TRBV7-3; 14 positions match TRBD2. This CDR3 is 17 amino acids long. Germline CDR1 SGHTA, CDR2 FQGTGA. The J segment lost 2 bases and the V segment lost 2 bases, leaving 2 bases of the junction unmatched. The CDR3 region is CASSLLGLAGAYNEQFF. Here the CDR3 DNA reads TGTGCCAGCAGCTTATTGGGACTAGCGGGGGCCTACAATGAGCAGTTCTTC.

V and J are TRBV7-2 and TRBJ2-3; 8 nucleotides match TRBD2. V lost 4 bases to trimming and J lost 3 bases; unmatched junction nucleotides: 6. Germline-derived CDR1 and CDR2 are SGHTA and FQGNSA. The CDR3 sequence is 15 residues long. The CDR3 DNA is TGTGCCAGCAGCTCCAACGGACTAGCAACAGATACGCAGTATTTT. Its protein is CASSSNGLATDTQYF.

The chain combines TRBV27 with TRBJ2-2, with 9 bases matching TRBD2. This CDR3 is built from 16 residues. Per the germline V gene, CDR1 is MNHEY and CDR2 is SMNVEV (reference sequence). V shed 3 bases, J shed 2 bases, and the junction held 4 bases outside the gene matches. The CDR3 reads CASSLAGGLNTGELFF. The CDR3 bases are TGTGCCAGCAGTTTGGCGGGAGGGTTAAACACCGGGGAGCTGTTTTTT.

This chain links TRBV27 with TRBJ2-1; 8 bases are shared with TRBD1. J gave up 8 bases and V 5 bases, and 5 bases lay outside the gene matches. The CDR3 has 13 amino acids. The germline CDR1 and CDR2 sequences are MNHEY and SMNVEV (reference sequence). The CDR3 sequence is CASSAPTGDEQFF. The CDR3 DNA reads TGTGCCAGCAGTGCCCCGACAGGGGATGAGCAGTTCTTC.

This rearrangement joins TRBV2 to TRBJ2-2; 8 bases match TRBD2. Germline CDR1 SNHLY, CDR2 FYNNEI. This CDR3 is built from 15 residues. The V segment lost 5 bases and the J segment 2 bases; nucleotides outside the gene matches: 4. CDR3 coding DNA: TGTGCCAGCAGTCGGCTAGCGGGTAACACCGGGGAGCTGTTTTTT. As protein: CASSRLAGNTGELFF.